This paragraph reports one TCR beta chain. Profiled with immunoSEQ multiplex PCR; TCRdb holds only in-frame clones, not every one. The sample has 450,000 to 500,000 clones, roughly 80% seen once. The source of the sample is a study of shared clonotypes between healthy human individuals. The CDR3 runs to 15 residues. V shed 2 bases and J 7 bases; nucleotides not matched to a gene: 4. Germline CDR1 is SGHDT and CDR2 is YYEEEE. Sequencing was done on a sample of PBMCs. The source is a woman aged 40-49 years in good health. Some clones in this sample may be carry-over from other donors' samples. The chain links TRBV5-6 to TRBJ2-1; 12 bases are a match to TRBD2. As DNA, the CDR3 is TGTGCCAGCAGCTTTGGACTAGCGGGGATTAATGAGCAGTTCTTC. Its protein is CASSFGLAGINEQFF. The full variable domain, with the rest looked up from reference TRBV5-6 and TRBJ2-1, is DAGVTQSPTHLIKTRGQQVTLRCSPKSGHDTVSWYQQALGQGPQFIFQYYEEEERQRGNFPDRFSGHQFPNYSSELNVNALLLGDSALYLCASSFGLAGINEQFFGPGTRLTVL.